What follows describes a single T cell receptor (beta chain). No antigen is known for it. Healthy donors of bone marrow made up the group. This record comes from a study of cytomegalovirus exposure and HLA in healthy donors. The V end lost 4 bases, the J end lost 1 base, and 10 bases lay between the germline ends. Germline CDR1 and CDR2: MNHNS and SASEGT. The CDR3 spans 14 residues. The PCR contained 60 Vbeta and 13 Jbeta primers. How the authors handled the data: As a later analysis found, there were 82 million or so unique TCR beta chains, of which 8.5 million to 14 million were shared. TCRdb's table, derived via immunoSEQ multiplex PCR, lists solely in-frame clones and lacks some. The V and J calls and clone size come from that table; D and trimming were worked out from the DNA. Among 170,000 or so clones listed, around four fifths were seen once. Overall study findings and caveats: About 87% or about 30% of the time was how often most TCR beta V segments were productive, according to an earlier analysis. Three chains tied to CMV proved CMV antigen-specific in vitro.

This chain links TRBV6-1 with TRBJ1-1, with D possibly being TRBD1 (6 bases). The source material was PBMCs. This sequence was found in a woman between 45 and 65 years old in good health and CMV-seropositive. CDR3 nucleotide sequence: TGTGCCAGCAGTGTCAGACAGGCGAACACTGAAGCTTTCTTT. Protein sequence: CASSVRQANTEAFF.